This TCR beta chain was found in a study of OX40 agonist ivuxolimab in advanced cancers. Study information: Patients were dosed intravenously with ivuxolimab at 0.01 to 10 mg/kg every 2 weeks. Mean age 60 years, range about 20 to 85; roughly 82% male. Study-level results: Clonal expansion from baseline to week 6 occurred in both CD4+ and CD8+ T cells.

TCRdb's table, derived via immunoSEQ multiplex PCR, lists solely in-frame clones and lacks some. This sample has 45,000 to 55,000 clones, with roughly 88% found just once. As to this clone: Its target is not known.

V was clipped by 4 bases and J by 1 base, with 14 bases between them. CDR3 size: 15 residues. Germline V lookup: CDR1 MNHNS, CDR2 SASEGT. The chain couples TRBV6-1 to TRBJ2-7; D uncertain. Sequences were derived from CD4+ or CD8+ T cells sorted from blood, sampled in a trial of the OX40 agonist ivuxolimab. The sequence was obtained from an adult with an advanced solid tumor such as melanoma, head and neck, liver or kidney cancer. The CDR3 DNA reads as TGTGCCAGCAGTGGCACGTACGGAGCGTCCTACGAGCAGTACTTC. This encodes CASSGTYGASYEQYF.